The 10 T cell receptor beta chains given below trace back to one sample, sequenced in a study of cytomegalovirus exposure and HLA in healthy donors. Data came from immunoSEQ multiplex PCR; TCRdb stores just in-frame clones and leaves some out. The sample contains about 220,000 clones, approximately 90% of which appear only once. The sample consisted of PBMCs. The receptors stem from a young man in good health and CMV-seronegative.

This clone occurred a few times. The rearrangement links TRBV5-6 to TRBJ1-5, with 8 bases lining up with TRBD1. Germline trimming cut 4 bases from V and 7 bases from J; bases unmatched to any gene: 7. Per germline, CDR1 SGHDT and CDR2 YYEEEE. The CDR3 sequence is 14 residues long. The DNA of the CDR3 is TGTGCCAGCAGCCTAGGACAGGGTACACAGCCCCAGCATTTT. It encodes CASSLGQGTQPQHF. Filled out from reference TRBV5-6 and TRBJ1-5, the complete variable domain reads DAGVTQSPTHLIKTRGQQVTLRCSPKSGHDTVSWYQQALGQGPQFIFQYYEEEERQRGNFPDRFSGHQFPNYSSELNVNALLLGDSALYLCASSLGQGTQPQHFGDGTRLSIL.

The rearrangement joins TRBV28 to TRBJ1-4; 8 nucleotides align to TRBD1. From germline, CDR1 is MDHEN and CDR2 SYDVKM. This CDR3 spans 15 amino acids. V was clipped by 5 bases and J by 8 bases; unmatched bases: 10. The CDR3 loop reads CASSTQRQGREKLFF. In DNA form, the CDR3 reads TGTGCCAGCAGTACTCAGAGACAGGGGCGGGAAAAACTGTTTTTT. Together with reference TRBV28 and TRBJ1-4, the CDR3 gives the full variable domain: DVKVTQSSRYLVKRTGEKVFLECVQDMDHENMFWYRQDPGLGLRLIYFSYDVKMKEKGDIPEGYSVSREKKERFSLILESASTNQTSMYLCASSTQRQGREKLFFGSGTQLSVL.

The chain carries TRBV9 and TRBJ2-1; 8 bases fit TRBD1. The length of the CDR3 is 15 residues. The germline V gene has CDR1 SGDLS and CDR2 YYNGEE. V was clipped by 4 bases and J by 4 bases; unmatched bases: 7. CDR3: CASSQGAPLYNEQFF. CDR3 DNA: TGTGCCAGCAGCCAGGGGGCTCCTCTGTACAATGAGCAGTTCTTC.

This rearrangement joins TRBV7-9 to TRBJ2-1; 10 bases map to TRBD2. V dropped 3 bases and J dropped 8; count of bases not matched to a gene: 13. In germline, CDR1 is SEHNR, CDR2 FQNEAQ (reference sequence). The CDR3 totals 17 residues. CDR3 nucleotides: TGTGCCAGCAGCTTCAGCTCGGGAGCGGGAGGGAGCCATGAGCAGTTCTTC. This sequence encodes CASSFSSGAGGSHEQFF.

The chain employs TRBV4-1 and TRBJ2-7; D possibly corresponds to TRBD1 (6 bases). Germline V gene data show CDR1 as MGHRA and CDR2 as YSYEKL. The CDR3 is 15 residues long. V was trimmed by 1 base and J by 6 bases, leaving 16 bases between them. The DNA for the CDR3 is TGCGCCAGCAGCCAAGTGTCGACAGGCTCGGGCGAGCAGTACTTC. As protein: CASSQVSTGSGEQYF.

This rearrangement joins TRBV7-9 to TRBJ1-6; possible D gene TRBD1, 5 bases. Trimming cost V 1 base and J 6 bases, with 7 bases left between them. CDR1 is SEHNR and CDR2 is FQNEAQ in the germline V gene (reference sequence). This CDR3 is built from 14 residues. The CDR3 here is CASSLGQSNSPLHF. In nucleotides, the CDR3 is TGTGCCAGCAGCTTAGGACAGAGTAATTCACCCCTCCACTTT.

This sequence joins TRBV18 and TRBJ2-1; D unclear. Germline V gives CDR1 KGHSH, CDR2 LQKENI. Deletions cut 4 bases from V and 9 bases from J, with 10 bases between. The CDR3 loop spans 12 amino acids. CDR3 nucleotides: TGTGCCAGCTCACATTCTATGTTTGAGCAGTTCTTC. Protein product: CASSHSMFEQFF.

The chain recombines TRBV5-1 with TRBJ2-7, with D tentatively TRBD2 (7 bases). Germline V CDR1 and CDR2: SGHRS, YFSETQ. With 2 bases removed from V and 2 bases from J, the gap between germline ends came to 11 bases. The CDR3 runs 14 residues. The DNA for the CDR3 is TGCGCCAGCAGCTTCGCGGGGGCCCCCTACGAGCAGTACTTC. As protein: CASSFAGAPYEQYF.

The chain joins TRBV2 to TRBJ2-5; D possibly corresponds to TRBD2 (6 bases). V was cut by 7 bases and J by 5 bases, with 17 bases left in between. The germline V gene has CDR1 SNHLY and CDR2 FYNNEI. The CDR3 covers 14 residues. CDR3 sequence (DNA): TGTGCCAGCACCCAGGCTCGGGGGATGGAGACCCAGTACTTC. Its translation is CASTQARGMETQYF.

The chain carries TRBV28 and TRBJ2-7, with 8 bases identical to TRBD1. From germline, CDR1 is MDHEN and CDR2 SYDVKM. The CDR3 is 13 residues long. V gave up 6 bases and J gave up 3 bases; unmatched junction bases: 4. CDR3 sequence (DNA): TGTGCCAGCAGGCCGGGACAGGACTACGAGCAGTACTTC. Its translation is CASRPGQDYEQYF. Together with reference TRBV28 and TRBJ2-7, the CDR3 gives the full variable domain: DVKVTQSSRYLVKRTGEKVFLECVQDMDHENMFWYRQDPGLGLRLIYFSYDVKMKEKGDIPEGYSVSREKKERFSLILESASTNQTSMYLCASRPGQDYEQYFGPGTRLTVT.